This TCR beta chain came from a study of OX40 agonist ivuxolimab in advanced cancers. Whole-study context: The patients received agonistic anti-OX40 (CD134) antibody ivuxolimab. Hepatocellular carcinoma, melanoma, renal cell or head and neck cancer was diagnosed in the dose-escalation patients.

The study sampled blood at baseline, cycle 4 day 1, and cycle 7 day 1. Sequencing was performed with immunoSEQ multiplex PCR; in TCRdb, only in-frame clones are kept and a portion is missing. Here the sample spans some 55,000 clones, approximately 80% being singletons. V lost 4 bases to trimming and J lost 6 bases, with 10 bases between them. The CDR3 totals 13 residues. The germline V gene has CDR1 SGHNT and CDR2 YENEEA. The chain carries TRBV11-3 and TRBJ2-1; TRBD1 might be the D (5 bases). The material sequenced was CD4+ or CD8+ T cells sorted from blood, taken in a trial of the OX40 agonist ivuxolimab. The receptor comes from an adult with an advanced solid tumor such as melanoma, head and neck, liver or kidney cancer. The CDR3 spells CASSSQALNEQFF. The CDR3 coding sequence is TGTGCCAGCAGCTCACAGGCGCTCAATGAGCAGTTCTTC.